Listed here are 4 T cell receptor beta chains from one sample, sequenced in a study of shared clonotypes between healthy human individuals. CD45RO-negative, CCR7-positively selected cells formed the naive CD8 fraction, excluding terminally differentiated effector memory CD45RA+ cells. Clones were sequenced by immunoSEQ multiplex PCR, and TCRdb holds only the in-frame ones, with some missing. Altogether about 680,000 clones are present, about 90% being singletons, with the ten largest covering about 24%. Sequencing was carried out using naive CD8+ T cells sorted from blood. The receptor source for this set is a man younger than 40 in good health.

This chain connects TRBV27 to TRBJ1-5; 10 bases map to TRBD1. The CDR3 is 15 residues long. Per germline, CDR1 MNHEY and CDR2 SMNVEV (reference sequence). V lost 6 bases, J lost 6 bases, and 8 bases stayed unmatched. The CDR3, as DNA: TGTGCCAGCAGCCCCGACAGGGGGCAGGGTCAGCCCCAGCATTTT. Protein sequence: CASSPDRGQGQPQHF.

The V call is TRBV7-9, the J call TRBJ2-7; TRBD1 might be the D (6 bases). The CDR3 has 13 amino acids. Trimming removed 5 bases at V and 0 bases at J, with 8 bases between. Looked up from germline, CDR1 is SEHNR and CDR2 is FQNEAQ (reference sequence). As DNA, the CDR3 is TGTGCCAGCAGCCGGGACAACTCCTACGAGCAGTACTTC. Its translation is CASSRDNSYEQYF.

The DNA of the CDR3 is TGTGCCAACCGAGGACTAGCGGGCACCGGTTCCTATTACAATGAGCAGTTCTTC. Amino acid sequence: CANRGLAGTGSYYNEQFF. The V gene is TRBV27, the J gene TRBJ2-1; 11 positions agree with TRBD2. This CDR3 is 18 amino acids long. Germline V gene lookup returns CDR1 MNHEY and CDR2 SMNVEV (reference sequence). J gave up 4 bases and V 10 bases, and 18 bases lay outside the gene matches.

The chain links TRBV11-2 to TRBJ2-2; TRBD2 is a possible D gene (5 bases). The ends were cut back, 3 bases at V and 0 bases at J, with 8 bases in the middle. Germline V CDR1 and CDR2: SGHAT, FQNNGV. The length of the CDR3 is 15 residues. The CDR3 DNA sequence: TGTGCCAGCAGCTTGGGAGAGTCGAACACCGGGGAGCTGTTTTTT. It is translated as CASSLGESNTGELFF.